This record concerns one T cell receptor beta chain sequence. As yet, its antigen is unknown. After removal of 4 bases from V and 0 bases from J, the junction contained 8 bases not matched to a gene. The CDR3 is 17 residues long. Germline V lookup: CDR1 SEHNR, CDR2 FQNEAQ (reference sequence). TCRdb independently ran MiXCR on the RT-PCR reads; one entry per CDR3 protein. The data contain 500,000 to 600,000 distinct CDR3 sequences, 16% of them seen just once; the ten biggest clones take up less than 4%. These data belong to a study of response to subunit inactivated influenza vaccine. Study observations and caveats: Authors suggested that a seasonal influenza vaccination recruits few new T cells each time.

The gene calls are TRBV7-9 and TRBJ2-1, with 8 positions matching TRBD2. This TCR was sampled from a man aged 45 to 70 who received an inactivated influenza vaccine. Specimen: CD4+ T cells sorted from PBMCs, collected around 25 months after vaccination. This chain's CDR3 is CASSSFHTSGSYNEQFF. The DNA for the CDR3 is TGTGCCAGCAGCTCATTCCACACTAGCGGCTCCTACAATGAGCAGTTCTTC. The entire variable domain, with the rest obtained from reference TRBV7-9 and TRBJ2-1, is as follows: DTGVSQNPRHKITKRGQNVTFRCDPISEHNRLYWYRQTLGQGPEFLTYFQNEAQLEKSRLLSDRFSAERPKGSFSTLEIQRTEQGDSAMYLCASSSFHTSGSYNEQFFGPGTRLTVL.